This T cell receptor beta chain stems from a study of cytomegalovirus exposure and HLA in healthy donors. V lost 4 bases to trimming and J lost 1 base; unmatched junction nucleotides: 6. The CDR3 has 17 residues. Germline values: CDR1 LNHDA, CDR2 SQIVND (reference sequence). Overall study results and limits: In a later analysis, about 17,000 TCR beta sequences were associated with HLA alleles at 0.05 false discovery rate.

The PCR contained 60 Vbeta and 13 Jbeta primers. Here immunoSEQ multiplex PCR was the method, and the copy in TCRdb shows in-frame clones only, minus some. The data contain 70,000 to 90,000 clones, 75% of them seen just once; the ten biggest clones take up about 2.2%. This clone showed up just a few times. Antigen unknown. V usage is TRBV19 and J usage is TRBJ2-6; 8 bases agree with TRBD1. The sequence was obtained from a man aged 35-49 years in good health and CMV-seronegative. The sample was PBMCs. The CDR3, as DNA: TGTGCCAGTAGTAGGCAGGGGGCGCAATCTGGGGCCAACGTCCTGACTTTC. Protein product: CASSRQGAQSGANVLTF. The full variable domain, with the rest looked up from reference TRBV19 and TRBJ2-6, is DGGITQSPKYLFRKEGQNVTLSCEQNLNHDAMYWYRQDPGQGLRLIYYSQIVNDFQKGDIAEGYSVSREKKESFPLTVTSAQKNPTAFYLCASSRQGAQSGANVLTFGAGSRLTVL.